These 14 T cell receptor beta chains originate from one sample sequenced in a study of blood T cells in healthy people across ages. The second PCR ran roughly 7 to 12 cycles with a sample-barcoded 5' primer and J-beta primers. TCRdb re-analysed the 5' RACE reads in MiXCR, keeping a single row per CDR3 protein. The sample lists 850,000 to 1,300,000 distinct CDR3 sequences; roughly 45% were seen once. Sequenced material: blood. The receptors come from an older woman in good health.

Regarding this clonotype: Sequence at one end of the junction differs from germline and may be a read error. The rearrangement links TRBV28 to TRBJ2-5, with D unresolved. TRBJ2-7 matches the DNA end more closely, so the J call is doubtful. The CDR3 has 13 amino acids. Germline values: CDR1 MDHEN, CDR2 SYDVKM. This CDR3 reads CANSPSRPYEQYF. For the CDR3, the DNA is TGTGCCAACAGTCCCTCTCGACCCTACGAGCAGTACTTC.

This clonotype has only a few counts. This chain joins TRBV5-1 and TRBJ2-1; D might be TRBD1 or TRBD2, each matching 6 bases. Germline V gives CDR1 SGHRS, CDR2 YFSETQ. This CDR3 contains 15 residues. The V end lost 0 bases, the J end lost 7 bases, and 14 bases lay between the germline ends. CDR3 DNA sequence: TGCGCCAGCAGCTTGGTGGGGGGCTTTGGGAATGAGCAGTTCTTC. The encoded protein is CASSLVGGFGNEQFF.

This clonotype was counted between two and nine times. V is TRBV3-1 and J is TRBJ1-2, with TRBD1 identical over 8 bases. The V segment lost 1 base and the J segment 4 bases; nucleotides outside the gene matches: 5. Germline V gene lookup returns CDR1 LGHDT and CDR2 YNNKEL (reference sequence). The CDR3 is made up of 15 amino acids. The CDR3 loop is CASSQGTGTIYGYTF. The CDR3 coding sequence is TGTGCCAGCAGCCAAGGGACAGGGACCATCTATGGCTACACCTTC.

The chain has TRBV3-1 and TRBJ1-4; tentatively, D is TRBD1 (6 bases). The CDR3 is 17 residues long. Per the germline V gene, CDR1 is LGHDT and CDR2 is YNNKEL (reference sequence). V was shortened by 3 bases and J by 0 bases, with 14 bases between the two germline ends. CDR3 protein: CASSHLPQGPTNEKLFF. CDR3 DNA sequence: TGTGCCAGCAGCCATTTACCACAGGGCCCAACTAATGAAAAACTGTTTTTT.

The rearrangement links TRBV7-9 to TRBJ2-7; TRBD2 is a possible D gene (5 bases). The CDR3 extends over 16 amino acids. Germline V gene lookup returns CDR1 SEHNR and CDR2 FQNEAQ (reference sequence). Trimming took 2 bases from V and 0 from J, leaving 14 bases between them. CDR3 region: CASSLNSERSSYEQYF. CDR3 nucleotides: TGTGCCAGCAGCTTAAATAGCGAACGAAGCTCCTACGAGCAGTACTTC.

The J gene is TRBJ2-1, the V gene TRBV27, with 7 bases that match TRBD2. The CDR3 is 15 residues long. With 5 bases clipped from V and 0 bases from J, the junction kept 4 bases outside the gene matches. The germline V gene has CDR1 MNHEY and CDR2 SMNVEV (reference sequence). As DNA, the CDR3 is TGTGCCAGCAGTGGCGGGACTAACTCCTACAATGAGCAGTTCTTC. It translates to CASSGGTNSYNEQFF.

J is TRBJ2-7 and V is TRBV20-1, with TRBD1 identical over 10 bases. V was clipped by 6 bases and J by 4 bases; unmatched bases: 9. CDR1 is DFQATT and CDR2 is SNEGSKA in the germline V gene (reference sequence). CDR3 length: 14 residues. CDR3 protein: CSAEDRGRMYEQYF. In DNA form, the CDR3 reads TGCAGTGCCGAAGACAGGGGGCGGATGTACGAGCAGTACTTC.

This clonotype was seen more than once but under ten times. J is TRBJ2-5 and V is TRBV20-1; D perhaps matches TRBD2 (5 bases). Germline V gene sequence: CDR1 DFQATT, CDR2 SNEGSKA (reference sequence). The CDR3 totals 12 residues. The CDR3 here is CSPLGGRETQYF. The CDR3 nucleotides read TGCAGCCCCCTAGGAGGAAGGGAGACCCAGTACTTC.

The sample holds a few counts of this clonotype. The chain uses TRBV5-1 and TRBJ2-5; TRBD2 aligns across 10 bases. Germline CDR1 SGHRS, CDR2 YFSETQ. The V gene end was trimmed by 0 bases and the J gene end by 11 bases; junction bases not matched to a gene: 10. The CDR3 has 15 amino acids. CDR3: CASSLELAGNNEQYF. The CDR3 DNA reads TGCGCCAGCAGCTTGGAACTAGCGGGAAACAATGAGCAGTACTTC.

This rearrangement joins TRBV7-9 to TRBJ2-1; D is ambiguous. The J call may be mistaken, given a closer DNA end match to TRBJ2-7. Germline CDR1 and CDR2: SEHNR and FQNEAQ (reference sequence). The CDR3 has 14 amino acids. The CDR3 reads CASSLVQAANEQYF. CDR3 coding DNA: TGTGCCAGCAGCTTAGTCCAAGCAGCCAATGAGCAGTACTTC.

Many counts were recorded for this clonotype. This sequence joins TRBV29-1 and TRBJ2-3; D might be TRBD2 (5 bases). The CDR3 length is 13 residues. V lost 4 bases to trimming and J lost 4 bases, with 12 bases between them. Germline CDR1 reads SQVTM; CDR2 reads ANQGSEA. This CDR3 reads CSVGGSTADTQYF. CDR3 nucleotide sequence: TGCAGCGTTGGTGGGAGCACCGCAGATACGCAGTATTTT.

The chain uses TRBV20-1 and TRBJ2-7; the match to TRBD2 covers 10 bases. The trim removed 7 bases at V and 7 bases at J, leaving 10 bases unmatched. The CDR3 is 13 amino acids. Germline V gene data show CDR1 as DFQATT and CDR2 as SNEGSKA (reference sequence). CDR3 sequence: CSVVAGGLWEQYF. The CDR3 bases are TGCAGTGTGGTAGCGGGAGGCCTCTGGGAGCAGTACTTC.

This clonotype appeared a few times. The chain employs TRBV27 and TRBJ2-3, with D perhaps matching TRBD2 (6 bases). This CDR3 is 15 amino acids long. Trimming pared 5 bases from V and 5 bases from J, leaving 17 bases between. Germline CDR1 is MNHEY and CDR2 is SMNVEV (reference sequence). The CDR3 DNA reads TGTGCCAGCAGTAGCGGGCCTCGAGAGGGAGATACGCAGTATTTT. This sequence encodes CASSSGPREGDTQYF.

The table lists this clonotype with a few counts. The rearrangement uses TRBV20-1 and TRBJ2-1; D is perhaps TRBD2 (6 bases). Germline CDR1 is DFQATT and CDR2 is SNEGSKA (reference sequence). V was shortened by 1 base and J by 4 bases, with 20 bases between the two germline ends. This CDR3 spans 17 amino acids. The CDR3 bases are TGCAGTGCTAGAGTAACCTCGGGGGAGAGGTATTACAATGAGCAGTTCTTC. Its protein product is CSARVTSGERYYNEQFF.